The next 19 T cell receptor beta chains were all read from a single sample in a study of control samples from healthy donors and cancer patients. Clones were sequenced by immunoSEQ multiplex PCR, and TCRdb holds only the in-frame ones, with some missing. The sample includes some 49,000 clones, just over 90% of them seen just once. Sequencing input: PBMCs. The receptors shown here come from a young man with colorectal cancer.

This chain links TRBV3-1 (or the pseudogene TRBV3-2) with TRBJ2-7; tentatively, D is TRBD2 (6 bases). Trimming took off 4 bases at V and 6 bases at J, with 10 bases between the two ends. CDR3 length: 12 residues. The germline V gene has CDR1 LGHDT and CDR2 YNNKEL (reference sequence). CDR3 in amino acids: CASSPLGGEQYF. For the CDR3, the DNA is TGTGCCAGCAGCCCCCTGGGGGGCGAGCAGTACTTC.

The chain has TRBV29-1 and TRBJ2-7, with 8 nucleotides matching TRBD2. The V segment lost 6 bases and the J segment 6 bases; nucleotides outside the gene matches: 10. CDR1 SQVTM and CDR2 ANQGSEA come from the germline V gene. The CDR3 loop spans 13 amino acids. The CDR3 nucleotides are TGCAGCGTGGCCGGGGGGGCCCAGCCCGAGCAGTACTTC. Encoded protein: CSVAGGAQPEQYF.

This rearrangement joins TRBV5-4 to TRBJ2-3, with a weak D call TRBD2 (6 bases). The CDR3 loop spans 14 amino acids. Germline V gene data show CDR1 as SGHNT and CDR2 as YYREEE (reference sequence). Trimming took 7 bases from V and 2 from J, leaving 14 bases between them. This CDR3 reads CASSGDLDTDTQYF. CDR3 nucleotides: TGTGCCAGCTCGGGAGACCTCGACACAGATACGCAGTATTTT.

This clone was detected only once. The CDR3 sequence: CASSLSAAGVLEAFF. The CDR3 DNA sequence: TGTGCCAGCAGTTTATCTGCGGCAGGGGTCCTCGAAGCTTTCTTT. The gene calls are TRBV28 and TRBJ1-1; possibly TRBD1 for D (6 bases). The CDR3 length is 15 residues. Germline CDR1 is MDHEN and CDR2 is SYDVKM. Trimming took off 1 base at V and 8 bases at J, with 17 bases between the two ends.

The rearrangement joins TRBV6-1 to TRBJ2-4; TRBD1 agrees at 9 bases. Trimming cost V 6 bases and J 1 base; bases outside gene matches: 7. Germline CDR1 is MNHNS and CDR2 is SASEGT. CDR3 length equals 16 residues. CDR3 residues: CASREQGARAKNIQYF. CDR3 coding DNA: TGTGCCAGCAGGGAACAGGGGGCGCGGGCCAAAAACATTCAGTACTTC.

This rearrangement joins TRBV19 to TRBJ1-5; possibly TRBD1 for D (5 bases). CDR1 is LNHDA, CDR2 SQIVND, per germline (reference sequence). CDR3 length: 14 amino acids. The V end lost 3 bases, the J end lost 3 bases, and 9 bases lay between the germline ends. CDR3 protein: CASSILQDNQPQHF. DNA for the CDR3: TGTGCCAGTAGTATCTTACAGGACAATCAGCCCCAGCATTTT.

This clone appeared a single time. The chain employs TRBV7-2 and TRBJ2-7, with a tentative D call TRBD2 (6 bases). The germline CDR1 and CDR2 sequences are SGHTA and FQGNSA. This CDR3 comprises 15 residues. Trimming cost V 5 bases and J 4 bases, with 18 bases left between them. This chain's CDR3 is CASSPPGTLSYEQYF. Here the CDR3 DNA reads TGTGCCAGCAGCCCACCGGGGACTCTTTCATACGAGCAGTACTTC.

The chain joins TRBV29-1 to TRBJ1-1; no firm D call. Germline V gives CDR1 SQVTM, CDR2 ANQGSEA. This CDR3 region has 11 residues. Trimming shortened V by 1 base and J by 4 bases, and 4 bases separated the two germline ends. The CDR3 here is CSVEGVTEAFF. The CDR3 DNA sequence: TGCAGCGTTGAAGGGGTCACTGAAGCTTTCTTT. Full variable domain (remainder filled in from reference TRBV29-1 and TRBJ1-1): SAVISQKPSRDICQRGTSLTIQCQVDSQVTMMFWYRQQPGQSLTLIATANQGSEATYESGFVIDKFPISRPNLTFSTLTVSNMSPEDSSIYLCSVEGVTEAFFGQGTRLTVV.

The rearrangement links TRBV6-2 or TRBV6-3 to TRBJ2-7, with a tentative D call TRBD2 (5 bases). The CDR3 contains 13 residues. Germline assignment: CDR1 MNHEY and CDR2 SVGEGT. V shed 2 bases and J shed 3 bases, with 8 bases lying between them. CDR3 DNA sequence: TGTGCCAGCAGTTACGGGAGCTTCTACGAGCAGTACTTC. It is translated as CASSYGSFYEQYF.

The rearrangement uses TRBV28 and TRBJ2-1, with TRBD2 identical over 12 bases. V gave up 3 bases and J gave up 8 bases; unmatched junction bases: 17. The CDR3 runs 19 residues. Germline values: CDR1 MDHEN, CDR2 SYDVKM. The CDR3 loop is CASSFHFILAGGLSDEQFF. The CDR3 DNA is TGTGCCAGCAGTTTTCATTTTATACTAGCGGGGGGCCTGTCAGATGAGCAGTTCTTC.

The V call is TRBV21-1, the J call TRBJ2-7; TRBD1, the table's D call, lacks a check against the DNA. TRBV21-1 is shown as a pseudogene. The CDR3 covers 17 residues. The CDR3 DNA reads TGTGCCAGCAGCAAAGATGCGCGAGACAGGTTATCCTACGAGCAGTACGTC. The encoded protein is CASSKDARDRLSYEQYV.

V usage is TRBV10-3 and J usage is TRBJ2-2; either TRBD1 or TRBD2 may supply D (6 bases each). V shed 4 bases and J shed 1 base, with 10 bases lying between them. The CDR3 loop spans 15 amino acids. Germline CDR1 and CDR2: ENHRY and SYGVKD. This CDR3 reads CAISVRGGNTGELFF. The CDR3 region has the DNA TGTGCCATCAGTGTCAGGGGAGGGAACACCGGGGAGCTGTTTTTT.

This chain joins TRBV7-2 and TRBJ2-6; D ambiguous. V was clipped by 1 base and J by 2 bases, with 3 bases between them. Germline V gene sequence: CDR1 SGHTA, CDR2 FQGNSA. The CDR3 totals 14 residues. CDR3 nucleotide sequence: TGTGCCAGCAGCTTAGACCCTGGGGCCAACGTCCTGACTTTC. Amino acid sequence: CASSLDPGANVLTF.

The V call is TRBV27, the J call TRBJ1-2, with D unclear. The germline CDR1 and CDR2 sequences are MNHEY and SMNVEV (reference sequence). V gave up 3 bases and J gave up 5 bases, with 10 bases separating them. The CDR3 covers 13 residues. The CDR3 spells CASSLLTGYGYTF. The CDR3 nucleotides are TGTGCCAGCAGTTTGCTCACCGGATATGGCTACACCTTC.

This chain connects TRBV5-5 to TRBJ1-2, with unresolved D. V was clipped by 2 bases and J by 3 bases, with 14 bases between them. The length of the CDR3 is 15 residues. Germline CDR1 SGHKS, CDR2 YYEKEE (reference sequence). The chain's CDR3 is CASSFEDYSYYGYTF. CDR3 coding DNA: TGTGCCAGCAGCTTCGAGGATTACTCCTACTATGGCTACACCTTC.

This chain connects TRBV30 to TRBJ1-2; D remains ambiguous. V lost 0 bases and J lost 4, with 6 bases in between. The CDR3 loop spans 12 amino acids. Per germline, CDR1 GTSNPN and CDR2 SVGIG (reference sequence). The CDR3, as DNA: TGTGCCTGGAGTGTTACCCTCTATGGCTACACCTTC. Translated, it gives CAWSVTLYGYTF. The full variable domain, in which reference TRBV30 and TRBJ1-2 provide the parts outside the CDR3, is SQTIHQWPATLVQPVGSPLSLECTVEGTSNPNLYWYRQAAGRGLQLLFYSVGIGQISSEVPQNLSASRPQDRQFILSSKKLLLSDSGFYLCAWSVTLYGYTFGSGTRLTVV.

This chain links TRBV5-1 with TRBJ1-2; no clear D. The CDR3 length is 14 residues. Germline CDR1 reads SGHRS; CDR2 reads YFSETQ. V dropped 1 base and J dropped 3 bases, with 10 bases sitting between them. The CDR3 DNA reads as TGCGCCAGCAGCTTGAATACAGCCCACTATGGCTACACCTTC. It specifies CASSLNTAHYGYTF.

This sequence joins TRBV19 and TRBJ1-5; possibly TRBD1 for D (6 bases). The V gene's germline CDR1 is LNHDA and CDR2 SQIVND (reference sequence). Deletions cut 5 bases from V and 5 bases from J, with 13 bases between. The CDR3 covers 14 residues. CDR3 region: CASSRQAKHQPQHF. The CDR3 DNA reads as TGTGCCAGTAGTCGACAGGCAAAGCATCAGCCCCAGCATTTT. The full variable domain, in which reference TRBV19 and TRBJ1-5 provide the parts outside the CDR3, is DGGITQSPKYLFRKEGQNVTLSCEQNLNHDAMYWYRQDPGQGLRLIYYSQIVNDFQKGDIAEGYSVSREKKESFPLTVTSAQKNPTAFYLCASSRQAKHQPQHFGDGTRLSIL.

J is TRBJ2-7 and V is TRBV14; TRBD2 matches at 8 bases. CDR1 SGHDN and CDR2 FVKESK come from the germline V gene. V was pared by 1 base and J by 4 bases, with 6 bases of the junction left unmatched. The length of the CDR3 is 15 residues. As DNA, the CDR3 is TGTGCCAGCAGCCAAGGTCGACTAGCGTTTTACGAGCAGTACGTC. This encodes CASSQGRLAFYEQYV.